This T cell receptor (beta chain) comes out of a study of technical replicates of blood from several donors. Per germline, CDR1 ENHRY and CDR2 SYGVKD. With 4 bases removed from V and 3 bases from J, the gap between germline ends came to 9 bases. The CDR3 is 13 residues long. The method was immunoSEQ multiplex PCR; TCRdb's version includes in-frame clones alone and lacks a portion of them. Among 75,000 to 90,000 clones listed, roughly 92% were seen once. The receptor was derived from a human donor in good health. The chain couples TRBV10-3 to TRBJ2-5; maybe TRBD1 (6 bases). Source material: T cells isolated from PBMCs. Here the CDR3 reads CAISVYREETQYF. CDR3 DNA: TGTGCCATCAGTGTGTACAGGGAAGAGACCCAGTACTTC.